This T cell receptor (beta chain) was retrieved from a study of cytomegalovirus exposure and HLA in healthy donors (dated by TCRdb to 2016 to 2017). About the study as a whole: A later analysis indicated that the 110 or so validation repertoires were generated on the platform also employed for the 700 or so repertoires of the first cohort. Along with the approximately 700-subject first cohort, a separate validation cohort of around 110 different subjects was used. High-throughput TCR immunosequencing, statistical association of individual TCRs with disease status, and machine learning were combined to predict cytomegalovirus infection status. The study aimed to test whether cataloging public T cell receptors could reveal signatures of past pathogen exposure. Broad study findings and their caveats: The study gave a list of over 150 TCR beta chains associated with cytomegalovirus. While some public TCRs were present in many individuals, most TCR sequences turned up only very rarely across donors. The classifier was reported to diagnose cytomegalovirus status with high specificity and sensitivity in both the original cohort and the validation cohort. The authors suggested that the approach could potentially be generalized to other disease states and immunological phenotypes. The validation cohort had no HLA typing available for a later analysis, so co-occurrence within that cohort was assessed over all 120 or so repertoires. In vitro tests confirmed that a few of the cytomegalovirus-associated TCR beta chains recognize cytomegalovirus antigens. In a later analysis, TCRs clustered in the first cohort were found to also tend to co-occur in the 130 or so validation repertoires, with over 90% of cluster scores above 0.

Donors formed part of the validation cohort, which comprised some 120 subjects and was distinct from the first cohort of under 750 subjects. The CDR3 numbers 16 residues from cysteine through phenylalanine. CDR3 DNA only is kept here, 48 bases in frame from base 1. V is shortened by 3 bases, J by 4 bases, and the region joining them spans 19 bases. From the germline V gene (reference sequence), CDR1 is GTSNPN and CDR2 is SVGIG. Receptors were amplified or captured by the immunoSEQ multiplex PCR assay. On the authors' methods: A statistical classification framework was built for diagnosing cytomegalovirus status from the catalog of TCR beta chain sequences. TCRdb retrieved this table from immuneACCESS and kept in-frame rearrangements only. Not all clones are present; in checked studies, unresolved V genes account for under half, and no reason is known for the remainder. V, J and clone size reflect that table, while D and trimming were determined from the DNA. Present in this sample are over 150,000 clones, roughly nine tenths of which were seen just once. The ten top clones hold roughly 5.8% of the sample.

With regard to this clone: Its antigen is not yet known. Per-nucleotide qualities are absent, and no much larger clonotype sits a single base away.

The rearrangement joined TRBV30 to TRBJ2-1; the D segment might be TRBD1 or TRBD2, since each matches 5 bases. Sequenced: PBMCs. The source of this sequence is a woman aged 30 to 39 in good health and CMV-seronegative. The CDR3 region has the sequence CAWSPTPGTSYNEQFF. In nucleotide form, the sequence is TGTGCCTGGAGCCCTACCCCCGGGACCAGTTACAATGAGCAGTTCTTC.